The rows below give T cell receptor beta chains drawn from one sample of a study of yellow fever vaccine responses in identical twins. In TCRdb, the RT-PCR reads were re-called with MiXCR into one record per CDR3 protein. Seen here are some 2,400 distinct CDR3 sequences, 83% observed once, and the top ten hold about 4%. The sequencing used T cells from blood (PBMCs), unsorted or a sorted subset (not recorded which), collected before or after yellow fever vaccination (not recorded which). Every receptor here comes from a young woman who received the yellow fever vaccine. The CDR3 runs from the conserved cysteine through the conserved F or W. D genes are given only for firm matches. Size is stated for part of the rows, as once, few or many counts, or as a class when the clone is expanded.

D	V	J	size	CDR3	DNA
-	TRBV7-6	TRBJ2-2	-	CASSSILAGELFF	TGTGCCAGCAGCTCCATACTTGCCGGGGAGCTGTTTTTT
TRBD1	TRBV5-4	TRBJ2-7	few	CASSLGDRALFSYEQYF	TGTGCCAGCAGCTTGGGGGACAGGGCTTTATTTTCCTACGAGCAGTACTTC
TRBD2	TRBV5-4	TRBJ2-1	-	CASSFSGGFTYNEQFF	TGTGCCAGCAGCTTTAGCGGGGGGTTCACCTACAATGAGCAGTTCTTC
-	TRBV6-5	TRBJ2-1	-	CASSYSDVRDEQFF	TGTGCCAGCAGTTACTCAGATGTCCGGGATGAGCAGTTCTTC
TRBD2	TRBV27	TRBJ2-1	few	CTSSFLREGYNEQFF	TGCACCAGCAGTTTCCTGCGGGAGGGCTACAATGAGCAGTTCTTC
-	TRBV2	TRBJ2-2	-	CASSVQGGTGELFF	TGTGCCAGCAGTGTGCAGGGAGGAACCGGGGAGCTGTTTTTT
TRBD2	TRBV10-3	TRBJ2-5	-	CAISEGGRAMETQYF	TGTGCCATCAGTGAGGGCGGGAGGGCCATGGAGACCCAGTACTTC
TRBD2	TRBV5-1	TRBJ2-1	-	CASSPGAGSSYNEQFF	TGCGCCAGCAGCCCCGGAGCGGGGAGCTCCTACAATGAGCAGTTCTTC
TRBD1	TRBV5-1	TRBJ2-4	-	CASRRWGQGDKNIQYF	TGCGCCAGCAGACGTTGGGGACAGGGTGACAAAAACATTCAGTACTTC
-	TRBV2	TRBJ2-1	-	CAILDIEGSYNEQFF	TGTGCCATCCTAGATATAGAGGGCTCCTACAATGAGCAGTTCTTC
TRBD2	TRBV2	TRBJ2-3	-	CASSEGTSMDTQYF	TGTGCCAGCAGTGAAGGGACTAGCATGGATACGCAGTATTTT
-	TRBV29-1	TRBJ2-2	-	CSVCGNTGELFF	TGCAGCGTGTGTGGGAACACCGGGGAGCTGTTTTTT
TRBD2	TRBV20-1	TRBJ2-1	once	CSARDPGTSGSWEQFF	TGCAGTGCTAGGGATCCCGGGACTAGCGGGAGTTGGGAGCAGTTCTTC
-	TRBV20-1	TRBJ2-1	-	CSAKPSGLSSYNEQFF	TGCAGTGCTAAACCCAGCGGGTTAAGCTCCTACAATGAGCAGTTCTTC
TRBD2	TRBV6-6	TRBJ2-2	-	CASSQGTSGGGELFF	TGTGCCAGCAGTCAGGGGACTAGCGGAGGCGGGGAGCTGTTTTTT
-	TRBV2	TRBJ1-4	-	CASSEDVAKLFF	TGTGCCAGCAGTGAAGATGTGGCAAAACTGTTTTTT
-	TRBV10-1	TRBJ1-1	-	CASSADRLNTEAFF	TGCGCCAGCAGTGCCGACAGGTTGAACACTGAAGCTTTCTTT
-	TRBV13	TRBJ2-5	-	CAVAGLLQETQYF	TGTGCCGTCGCGGGACTTCTCCAAGAGACCCAGTACTTC
TRBD2	TRBV29-1	TRBJ2-2	once	CSVPRGTNTGELFF	TGCAGCGTTCCGCGGGGGACCAACACCGGGGAGCTGTTTTTT
TRBD2	TRBV5-1	TRBJ2-5	-	CASSTPLAGIQETQYF	TGCGCCAGCAGCACCCCGCTAGCGGGCATTCAAGAGACCCAGTACTTC
-	TRBV4-1	TRBJ2-7	few	CASSPDTSSYEQYF	TGCGCCAGCAGCCCGGACACAAGCTCCTACGAGCAGTACTTC